The 28 T cell receptor beta chains reported below all come from one sample, sequenced in a study of blood T cell dynamics during melanoma immunotherapy. Sequenced by immunoSEQ multiplex PCR; TCRdb stores in-frame clones only, minus some. The profile shows over 15,000 clones, 65% to 90% of them singletons. Time point given: pre-treatment baseline. Sequenced material: blood, taken from a patient treated with checkpoint blockade. The receptor source for this set is a human donor with melanoma.

V usage is TRBV7-2 and J usage is TRBJ2-1, with 9 bases matching TRBD1. The CDR3 runs 15 residues. V lost 6 bases, J lost 4 bases, and 7 bases stayed unmatched. Germline CDR1 and CDR2: SGHTA and FQGNSA. The CDR3 DNA reads as TGTGCCAGCAGTCAAAACAGGGGGCTGTACAATGAGCAGTTCTTC. Translation: CASSQNRGLYNEQFF.

This chain uses TRBV27 with TRBJ2-7; weak D call: TRBD1 (5 bases). The CDR3 is 15 amino acids. Trimming took 5 bases from V and 0 from J, leaving 14 bases between them. Germline V CDR1 and CDR2: MNHEY, SMNVEV (reference sequence). The CDR3 loop reads CASSTHPTGSYEQYF. The CDR3 region has the DNA TGTGCCAGCAGTACCCATCCAACAGGCTCCTACGAGCAGTACTTC.

The rearrangement links TRBV10-3 to TRBJ1-1; D unresolved. The length of the CDR3 is 14 residues. CDR1 is ENHRY, CDR2 SYGVKD, per germline. V was pared by 3 bases and J by 1 base, with 9 bases between. CDR3 residues: CAISESHGNTEAFF. CDR3 bases: TGTGCCATCAGTGAATCCCACGGGAACACTGAAGCTTTCTTT.

This clone was detected a few times. V and J are TRBV27 and TRBJ1-1; D gene ambiguous. CDR1 and CDR2 (germline): MNHEY, SMNVEV (reference sequence). This CDR3 has 13 residues. Trimming cost V 0 bases and J 5 bases, with 7 bases left between them. The CDR3 DNA follows: TGTGCCAGCAGTTTATCGGCAGGTACTGAAGCTTTCTTT. It yields the protein CASSLSAGTEAFF.

This rearrangement joins TRBV11-3 to TRBJ2-1; TRBD2 might be the D (5 bases). The CDR3 runs 14 residues. Trimming shortened V by 7 bases and J by 0 bases, and 10 bases separated the two germline ends. The germline V gene has CDR1 SGHNT and CDR2 YENEEA. The CDR3 sequence is CASKVRGSYNEQFF. CDR3 DNA: TGTGCCAGCAAGGTACGGGGCTCCTACAATGAGCAGTTCTTC.

The chain combines TRBV4-3 with TRBJ2-7, with D maybe TRBD1 (6 bases). V gave up 4 bases and J gave up 1 base, with 17 bases separating them. CDR3 length: 16 amino acids. The germline V gene encodes CDR1 LGHNA and CDR2 YSLEER. The CDR3, as DNA: TGCGCCAGCAGCCGTCTGGGGGCTGCCGGGTCCTACGAGCAGTACTTC. Translation gives CASSRLGAAGSYEQYF.

The chain has TRBV14 and TRBJ2-5; perhaps TRBD1 as D (7 bases). The J call could be wrong; TRBJ2-7 is a better fit for the DNA end. Germline-derived CDR1 and CDR2 are SGHDN and FVKESK. The CDR3 covers 16 residues. The DNA for the CDR3 is TGTGCCAGCAGCCAAGGCCGTTGGAGGGGGCGGTACGAGCAGTACTTC. Translation: CASSQGRWRGRYEQYF.

The rearrangement joins TRBV15 to TRBJ2-7; a weak D match, TRBD2 (5 bases). The length of the CDR3 is 17 residues. V lost 3 bases and J 1 base, leaving 19 bases between the germline ends. CDR1 LNHNV and CDR2 YYDKDF come from the germline V gene (reference sequence). The CDR3 here is CATSRRTSSSSSYEQYF. In nucleotides, the CDR3 is TGTGCCACCAGCAGGAGAACTAGTTCCTCGTCTTCCTACGAGCAGTACTTC.

The rearrangement links TRBV4-3 to TRBJ1-5, with D unclear. Germline V gene lookup returns CDR1 LGHNA and CDR2 YSLEER. V was shortened by 0 bases and J by 3 bases, with 9 bases between the two germline ends. There are 15 residues in the CDR3. CDR3 in amino acids: CASSQDAGINQPQHF. Here the CDR3 DNA reads TGCGCCAGCAGCCAAGATGCGGGGATCAATCAGCCCCAGCATTTT.

This chain's CDR3 is CASGAGRLNTEAFF. The CDR3 DNA sequence: TGCGCCAGCGGGGCGGGCAGACTGAACACTGAAGCTTTCTTT. V is TRBV5-1 and J is TRBJ1-1; weak D call: TRBD1 (5 bases). This CDR3 is 14 amino acids long. Germline V lookup: CDR1 SGHRS, CDR2 YFSETQ. Trimming took off 7 bases at V and 0 bases at J, with 13 bases between the two ends.

The V gene is TRBV4-2, the J gene TRBJ1-2; perhaps TRBD1 as D (5 bases). V lost 0 bases to trimming and J lost 1 base, with 15 bases between them. The CDR3 extends over 17 amino acids. Germline-derived CDR1 and CDR2 are LGHNA and YNFKEQ. CDR3 amino acids: CASSQDGLNQGNYGYTF. In nucleotides, the CDR3 is TGTGCCAGCAGCCAAGATGGACTCAATCAGGGTAACTATGGCTACACCTTC.

The V gene is TRBV29-1, the J gene TRBJ2-5; tentative D call: TRBD2 (6 bases). The end of the DNA aligns better with TRBJ2-7, so the J call may be wrong. Germline V CDR1 and CDR2: SQVTM, ANQGSEA. The CDR3 has 11 residues. The CDR3 sequence: CSVASDYEQYF. The CDR3 nucleotides read TGCAGCGTTGCTAGCGACTACGAGCAGTACTTC.

The chain uses TRBV6-1 and TRBJ1-3; no definite D call. CDR3 length: 18 residues. Trimming took 4 bases from V and 3 from J, leaving 22 bases between them. The V gene's germline CDR1 is MNHNS and CDR2 SASEGT. The CDR3 sequence is CASSAPQRIPPNGNTIYF. CDR3 sequence (DNA): TGTGCCAGCAGTGCCCCTCAGCGAATTCCGCCAAATGGAAACACCATATATTTT.

The chain links TRBV4-3 to TRBJ1-2; possible D gene TRBD1, 5 bases. The CDR3 is 15 residues long. The germline CDR1 and CDR2 sequences are LGHNA and YSLEER. Trimming removed 1 base at V and 2 bases at J, with 11 bases between. CDR3 DNA sequence: TGCGCCAGCAGCCAAGTAGGACAACAGAACTATGGCTACACCTTC. As protein: CASSQVGQQNYGYTF.

The V gene is TRBV2, the J gene TRBJ1-5; weak D call: TRBD1 (5 bases). CDR1 is SNHLY and CDR2 is FYNNEI in the germline V gene. The ends were cut back, 6 bases at V and 4 bases at J, with 10 bases in the middle. The CDR3 spans 13 residues. The DNA of the CDR3 is TGTGCCAGCAGCGTGGGGGTAAATCAGCCCCAGCATTTT. Translating gives CASSVGVNQPQHF.

The V call is TRBV4-3, the J call TRBJ2-3; 8 positions agree with TRBD2. CDR3 size: 17 residues. V was pared by 1 base and J by 1 base, with 7 bases of the junction left unmatched. Germline V gene data show CDR1 as LGHNA and CDR2 as YSLEER. Here the CDR3 reads CASSQGQGLARTDTQYF. DNA of the CDR3: TGCGCCAGCAGCCAAGGCCAAGGACTAGCACGCACAGATACGCAGTATTTT.

The chain has TRBV30 and TRBJ1-2, with D possibly being TRBD1 (6 bases). The CDR3 loop spans 14 amino acids. The V and J ends lost 5 bases and 4 bases respectively, with 17 bases between them. The germline gives CDR1 GTSNPN, CDR2 SVGIG (reference sequence). The CDR3: CAWGYGTDSYGYTF. DNA of the CDR3: TGTGCCTGGGGATACGGGACGGACAGCTATGGCTACACCTTC.

This clone came up once. V gene TRBV7-8 combines with J gene TRBJ1-5; 8 bases map to TRBD1. The germline gives CDR1 SGHVS, CDR2 FQNEAQ. This CDR3 spans 14 amino acids. V trimming: 4 bases; J trimming: 7 bases; junction bases outside the gene matches: 6. The CDR3 here is CASSSRQGRQPQHF. CDR3 DNA sequence: TGTGCCAGCAGCTCCCGACAGGGGAGGCAGCCCCAGCATTTT.

The chain combines TRBV5-1 with TRBJ2-7; 11 bases are shared with TRBD2. The CDR3 runs 16 residues. V shed 4 bases and J 2 bases; nucleotides not matched to a gene: 8. From germline, CDR1 is SGHRS and CDR2 YFSETQ. CDR3 in amino acids: CASSLVAGLAAYEQYF. CDR3 DNA sequence: TGCGCCAGCAGCCTTGTGGCGGGACTAGCGGCCTACGAGCAGTACTTC.

V and J are TRBV5-1 and TRBJ2-1; the D is unclear. In germline, CDR1 is SGHRS, CDR2 YFSETQ. V was trimmed by 4 bases and J by 4 bases, leaving 9 bases between them. CDR3 length: 13 residues. The CDR3 loop reads CASSIQEYNEQFF. The CDR3 DNA reads as TGCGCCAGCAGCATCCAAGAGTACAATGAGCAGTTCTTC.

J is TRBJ2-7 and V is TRBV5-6, with D unclear. V was shortened by 0 bases and J by 2 bases, with 3 bases between the two germline ends. Per the germline V gene, CDR1 is SGHDT and CDR2 is YYEEEE. The CDR3 covers 12 residues. The CDR3 region is CASSLATYEQYF. The DNA of the CDR3 is TGTGCCAGCAGCTTGGCAACCTACGAGCAGTACTTC.

This sequence joins TRBV19 and TRBJ2-6, with D perhaps matching TRBD1 or TRBD2 (6 bases each). The ends were cut back, 3 bases at V and 3 bases at J, with 15 bases in the middle. CDR1 and CDR2 (germline): LNHDA, SQIVND (reference sequence). CDR3 length equals 17 residues. The CDR3: CASSIGGRFFGANVLTF. The CDR3 nucleotides are TGTGCCAGTAGTATCGGGGGCAGATTCTTTGGGGCCAACGTCCTGACTTTC.

The count of this clone is one. The CDR3 reads CASSPGQGLRLADYEQYF. In DNA form, the CDR3 reads TGTGCCAGCAGCCCCGGACAGGGGTTGCGACTAGCGGATTACGAGCAGTACTTC. The J gene is TRBJ2-5, the V gene TRBV5-4; either TRBD1 or TRBD2 may fit D (9 bases each). The closer fit of TRBJ2-7 to the DNA end suggests the J call may be wrong. The germline V gene encodes CDR1 SGHNT and CDR2 YYREEE (reference sequence). The CDR3 length is 18 residues.

The chain combines TRBV5-1 with TRBJ2-3; 8 bases are a match to TRBD2. This CDR3 spans 14 amino acids. Trimming at V came to 4 bases and at J to 5 bases, leaving 6 bases not matched to a gene. Germline-derived CDR1 and CDR2 are SGHRS and YFSETQ. CDR3 region: CASSPGGGGDTQYF. CDR3 bases: TGCGCCAGCAGCCCGGGAGGGGGAGGAGATACGCAGTATTTT.

CDR3 amino acids: CASSEELIGELFF. The CDR3 nucleotides are TGTGCCAGCAGTGAAGAACTGATCGGGGAGCTGTTTTTT. This chain links TRBV6-1 with TRBJ2-2; D unresolved. Germline lookup yields CDR1 MNHNS and CDR2 SASEGT. There are 13 residues in the CDR3. V gave up 1 base and J gave up 7 bases, with 7 bases separating them.

V is TRBV4-3 and J is TRBJ2-4; D is ambiguous. CDR1 and CDR2 (germline): LGHNA, YSLEER. This CDR3 contains 17 residues. V lost 0 bases to trimming and J lost 4 bases, with 16 bases between them. In DNA, the CDR3 is TGCGCCAGCAGCCAAGATGCATCCGGAAGAGGTAAAAACATTCAGTACTTC. Translated, it gives CASSQDASGRGKNIQYF.

V and J are TRBV10-1 and TRBJ2-3, with TRBD1 as a possible D gene (5 bases). Germline V gives CDR1 WNHNN, CDR2 SYGVQD (reference sequence). Trimming removed 3 bases at V and 0 bases at J, with 16 bases between. This CDR3 is 17 amino acids long. This CDR3 is CASSDPAGQASTDTQYF. The CDR3 coding sequence is TGCGCCAGCAGTGACCCCGCCGGACAAGCTAGCACAGATACGCAGTATTTT.

The chain is built from TRBV27 and TRBJ1-2, with 9 bases lining up with TRBD1. The CDR3 is made up of 15 amino acids. The germline V gene has CDR1 MNHEY and CDR2 SMNVEV (reference sequence). Losses at the gene ends were 0 bases for V and 2 bases for J; bases not matched to a gene: 1. This CDR3 reads CASSLSGTGNYGYTF. The DNA for the CDR3 is TGTGCCAGCAGTTTATCCGGGACAGGGAACTATGGCTACACCTTC.